This TCR beta chain is drawn from a study of vaccination and CD4 T cells after COVID-19. About the research overall: Convalescent patients had positive nasal swab PCR results for SARS-CoV-2. Disease was mild in several and severe in one.

The sample holds one count of this clonotype. Antigen specificity is unknown. Specified treatment: roughly 11-day PBMC culture with coronavirus spike peptide pools or control peptides (ViraFEST assay). The assay that was used to sequence DNA from cultured CD4+ T cells was the Oncomine TCR Beta short-read assay. MiXCR, applied by TCRdb to the PCR reads, yields one record per CDR3 protein. The sample comprises fewer than 15,000 distinct CDR3 sequences, nearly 35% of which are singletons, and roughly 38% rests with the top ten. This sequence was found in a human donor with COVID-19. Sequenced: cultured CD4+ T cells from blood.

The CDR3 region is CASSNGRRNTEAFF. For the CDR3, the DNA is TGCGCCAGCAGCAATGGACGAAGGAACACTGAAGCTTTCTTT. V and J are TRBV5-1 and TRBJ1-1; D gene ambiguous. Germline CDR1 reads SGHRS; CDR2 reads YFSETQ. V shed 4 bases and J shed 1 base, with 11 bases lying between them. The CDR3 sequence is 14 residues long.